The entry below gives a single TCR beta chain sequence along with its context. Its target is not known. The source of the sample is a study of post-analysis software for immune sequencing data. Whole-study context: Patients had relapsing-remitting, secondary progressive or progressive-relapsing multiple sclerosis; some lacked subtype.

Study conclusions and caveats: With TRBV5-6, TRBV5-1 and TRBV20-1 included, a handful of TRBV segments were more frequent in patients than in controls. In multiple sclerosis, normalized Chao1 diversity was significantly below that of controls. Batch-mates among the samples co-clustered strongly by F measure.

Unique molecular identifiers were present in the TCR beta cDNA libraries. Input amounts of roughly 1 to 10 million T cells were used. These gave 500,000 or so cDNA molecules, so each molecule approximated one T cell. MiXCR was run by TCRdb on the PCR reads, yielding one entry per CDR3 protein. The sample has hundreds of thousands of distinct CDR3 sequences, 53% seen once. Trimming cost V 7 bases and J 8 bases, with 18 bases left between them. The CDR3 consists of 14 residues. Sequencing was performed on blood. The V call is TRBV12-3 or TRBV12-4, the J call TRBJ2-1, with a tentative D call TRBD1 (8 bases). This TCR derives from a girl between 10 and 17 years old with multiple sclerosis. This chain's CDR3 is CASTREDRAHEQFF. CDR3 DNA: TGTGCCAGCACCCGGGAGGACAGGGCCCATGAGCAGTTCTTC.